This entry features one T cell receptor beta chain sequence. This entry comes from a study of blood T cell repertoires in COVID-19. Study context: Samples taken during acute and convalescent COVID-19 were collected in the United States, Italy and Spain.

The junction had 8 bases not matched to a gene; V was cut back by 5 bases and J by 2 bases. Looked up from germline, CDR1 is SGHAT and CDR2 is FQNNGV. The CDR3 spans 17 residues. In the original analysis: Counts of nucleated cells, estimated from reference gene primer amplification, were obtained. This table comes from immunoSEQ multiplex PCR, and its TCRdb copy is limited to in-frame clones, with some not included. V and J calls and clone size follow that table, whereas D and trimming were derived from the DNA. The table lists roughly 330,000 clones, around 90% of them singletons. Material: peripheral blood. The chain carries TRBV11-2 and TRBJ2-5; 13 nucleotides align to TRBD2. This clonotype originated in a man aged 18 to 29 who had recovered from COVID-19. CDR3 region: CASSLPTSGRSQETQYF. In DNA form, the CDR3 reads TGTGCCAGCAGCCTCCCGACTAGCGGGAGGTCACAAGAGACCCAGTACTTC.